This record looks at one T cell receptor (beta chain) sequence and its context. This receptor's antigen is unknown. Base quality data are lacking; no much larger clone is found one base away. This sample stems from a study of blood T cell repertoires in COVID-19 (dated by TCRdb to between 2020 and 2021). For context, the study as a whole: Samples from collaborators originated in the United States, Italy and Spain and spanned both the acute and convalescent phases of COVID-19. The material from the prospective study consisted of cDNA or gDNA derived from T cells, B-cell-depleted T cells, or PBMCs. The dataset comprised deeply sampled blood TCRbeta repertoires from subjects exposed to, actively infected with, or recovered from COVID-19. The repertoires were made available in a free public database intended to serve as a resource for research on the immune response to SARS-CoV-2. The samples were drawn from the first 160 participants of the ongoing ImmuneRACE study and from more than 1,000 subjects provided by 6 global collaborators. Sample metadata almost always included a de-identified subject ID, COVID-19 status, age in years and sex. Where available, HLA class I and class II types were obtained from metadata supplied by the sample provider rather than from assay-based typing.

V sheds 6 bases and J sheds 10 bases, leaving 16 bases between their ends. There are 13 amino acids in the CDR3, from cysteine to phenylalanine inclusive. Just CDR3 DNA is preserved here, 39 bases in frame from base 1. The immunoSEQ Assay, a bias-controlled multiplex PCR, was used to amplify TCRbeta CDR3 regions from genomic DNA. Under the source paper's analysis protocol: The number of nucleated cells in each sample was estimated from the amplification of reference gene primers within the assay. To quantify the absolute abundance of each unique TCRbeta CDR3 rearrangement, sequence reads were collapsed and filtered. For each sample, productive Simpson clonality was calculated as the square root of Simpson's diversity index across productive rearrangements. TCRdb limited this immuneACCESS table to in-frame rearrangements with V and J called. A share of clones is missing; checked studies link under half to unresolved V genes, and the rest is unexplained. That table supplies the V and J calls and clone size; D and trimming were determined from the DNA. The sample table shows under 300,000 clones, and 70% to 90% are seen once. The ten largest clones take up 5.5% to 8% of the sample.

The collaborating institutions used their own protocols to collect whole blood in K2EDTA tubes. For TCRbeta analysis, collaborator samples were shipped as frozen whole blood, as isolated PBMCs, or as DNA extracted from either sample type. Overall study outcomes, separate from this receptor: The amount of clinical and demographic metadata varied by source and participant and was provided uncurated.

Specimen: peripheral blood. The chain is encoded by TRBV12-3 or TRBV12-4 joined to TRBJ2-1; the D gene assignment is ambiguous. The TCR comes from a woman in her fifties or sixties with active or convalescent COVID-19. In nucleotides, the sequence is TGTGCCAGCAGCCCTTCCCCTGTTGGCGAGCAGTTCTTC. Protein translation: CASSPSPVGEQFF.